These T cell receptor beta chains were read from a single sample in a study of blood T cell repertoires in COVID-19. Assay used: immunoSEQ multiplex PCR; TCRdb lists only in-frame clones, some missing. The sample lists 50,000 to 80,000 clones, approximately 90% occurring once. The specimen was PBMCs or T cells enriched from blood (not recorded which). These receptors were collected from a woman in her 40s who had recovered from COVID-19. Both conserved end residues are part of each CDR3. D genes are given only for firm matches. Size is stated for part of the rows, as once, few or many counts, or as a class when the clone is expanded.

v_call	j_call	cdr3_length	d_call	clone_size	cdr3_aa	cdr3_nt
TRBV6-5	TRBJ1-1	12	.	.	CASSRGNTEAFF	TGTGCCAGCAGCAGGGGGAACACTGAAGCTTTCTTT
TRBV5-5	TRBJ2-2	16	TRBD1	.	CASTPSDRRSVGELFF	TGTGCCAGCACCCCCTCGGACAGGAGGTCGGTCGGGGAGCTGTTTTTT
TRBV19	TRBJ1-1	13	.	.	CASSVQGTTEAFF	TGTGCCAGTAGTGTCCAGGGTACCACTGAAGCTTTCTTT
TRBV19	TRBJ2-3	13	.	.	CASSGLGGATQYF	TGTGCCAGTAGTGGCCTCGGGGGTGCTACGCAGTATTTT
TRBV13	TRBJ1-6	14	TRBD1	once	CASSLDRSNSPLHF	TGTGCCAGCAGCTTGGACAGGTCGAATTCACCCCTCCACTTT
TRBV5-1	TRBJ1-2	15	TRBD1	.	CASSLAQGVIGGYTF	TGCGCCAGCAGCTTGGCACAGGGGGTCATTGGTGGCTACACCTTC
TRBV5-6	TRBJ2-2	16	.	.	CASSFQNAGNTGELFF	TGTGCCAGCAGCTTCCAGAACGCGGGAAACACCGGGGAGCTGTTTTTT
TRBV10-3	TRBJ1-3	15	.	.	CAISESGVSGNTIYF	TGTGCCATCAGTGAGTCCGGGGTTTCGGGAAACACCATATATTTT
TRBV5-6	TRBJ2-5	15	TRBD2	.	CASSRLAGGRETQYF	TGTGCCAGCAGCCGGCTAGCGGGGGGGCGAGAGACCCAGTACTTC
TRBV19	TRBJ1-5	12	.	.	CASSIVRQPQHF	TGTGCCAGTAGTATAGTTAGACAGCCCCAGCATTTT